The source of this TCR beta chain is a study of T cell changes during pregnancy in multiple sclerosis. This table comes from immunoSEQ multiplex PCR, and its TCRdb copy is limited to in-frame clones, with some not included. The sample records some 110,000 clones, roughly 90% being singletons. This sample comprised peripheral blood, obtained in the third trimester of pregnancy. The receptor was derived from a female donor with multiple sclerosis, enrolled in a pregnancy study.

This chain's CDR3 is CASSVDSREQYF. The CDR3 DNA reads as TGTGCCAGCAGCGTCGACTCTCGCGAGCAGTACTTC. V gene TRBV9 combines with J gene TRBJ2-7; D is unresolved. The germline gives CDR1 SGDLS, CDR2 YYNGEE. The CDR3 totals 12 residues. V lost 2 bases to trimming and J lost 6 bases, with 9 bases between them.